Shown below are 20 T cell receptor beta chains from a single sample sequenced in a study of Ad26.COV2.S vaccination and SARS-CoV-2 variants. Indicated treatment: 15 to 20 received Ad26.COV2.S at low or high dose, single or two shots; 5 received placebo; per-sample allocation not given. The study sampled participants on day 63 after the first vaccine or placebo injection. Produced via immunoSEQ multiplex PCR; TCRdb's table is partial and in-frame only. The table records about half a million clones, nearly 90% of them present only once. The specimen comprised peripheral blood, sampled in a trial of Ad26.COV2.S vaccine versus placebo. Every receptor here comes from a person aged 18-65 years who received the Ad26.COV2.S COVID-19 vaccine or a placebo.

V gene TRBV6-5 combines with J gene TRBJ2-3, with TRBD1 matching over 8 bases. Germline lookup yields CDR1 MNHEY and CDR2 SVGAGI. CDR3 length: 15 residues. V dropped 5 bases and J dropped 1; count of bases not matched to a gene: 5. The CDR3 DNA sequence: TGTGCCAGCAGTAACAGGGGGTCGGGCACAGATACGCAGTATTTT. It encodes CASSNRGSGTDTQYF.

This chain uses TRBV24-1 with TRBJ2-6; tentatively, D is TRBD1 (5 bases). Germline V gives CDR1 KGHDR, CDR2 SFDVKD. Trimming left V 2 bases short and J 1 base short, with 5 bases between. This CDR3 region has 15 residues. The CDR3: CATSDSGSGANVLTF. CDR3 sequence (DNA): TGTGCCACCAGTGATTCAGGGTCTGGGGCCAACGTCCTGACTTTC.

This chain connects TRBV15 to TRBJ1-1; TRBD1 is a possible D gene (5 bases). The V and J ends lost 3 bases and 7 bases respectively, with 12 bases between them. CDR3 length equals 13 residues. CDR1 is LNHNV and CDR2 is YYDKDF in the germline V gene (reference sequence). CDR3 sequence reads: CATSSRGAREAFF. CDR3 DNA: TGTGCCACCAGCAGTCGAGGGGCCCGTGAAGCTTTCTTT.

This rearrangement joins TRBV13 to TRBJ1-2; a weak D match, TRBD1 (5 bases). Germline values: CDR1 PRHDT, CDR2 FYEKMQ (reference sequence). CDR3 size: 14 residues. Trimming pared 5 bases from V and 6 bases from J, leaving 16 bases between. The CDR3 here is CASSILAEGNGYTF. The CDR3 coding sequence is TGTGCCAGCAGCATACTGGCGGAGGGGAATGGCTACACCTTC.

The chain is built from TRBV29-1 and TRBJ1-2; tentative D call: TRBD1 (6 bases). Germline CDR1 and CDR2: SQVTM and ANQGSEA. CDR3 size: 13 residues. V lost 3 bases and J lost 8, with 16 bases in between. DNA of the CDR3: TGCAGCGTTGATTCGCAGGGGACCGTGGGCTACACCTTC. Translating gives CSVDSQGTVGYTF.

The V and J genes are TRBV29-1 and TRBJ2-2; 7 bases fit TRBD1. V gave up 1 base and J gave up 3 bases; unmatched junction bases: 5. The CDR3 has 15 residues. Per germline, CDR1 SQVTM and CDR2 ANQGSEA. CDR3 DNA sequence: TGCAGCGTTGAAGCCCGGACAGGTGACACCGGGGAGCTGTTTTTT. Amino acids: CSVEARTGDTGELFF.

V gene TRBV11-1 combines with J gene TRBJ1-1; D gene uncertain. The CDR3 is 14 amino acids. V was shortened by 8 bases and J by 1 base, with 14 bases between the two germline ends. CDR1 is SGHAT and CDR2 is FQDESV in the germline V gene (reference sequence). The DNA of the CDR3 is TGTGCCAGCGACGCAGGAGAGACGAACACTGAAGCTTTCTTT. Protein: CASDAGETNTEAFF.

V usage is TRBV9 and J usage is TRBJ2-2; D may be TRBD2 (6 bases). From germline, CDR1 is SGDLS and CDR2 YYNGEE. V lost 3 bases and J lost 4, with 19 bases in between. The CDR3 runs to 17 residues. The CDR3 reads CASSDPTLGLFTGELFF. CDR3 bases: TGTGCCAGCAGCGACCCAACTTTGGGACTTTTCACCGGGGAGCTGTTTTTT.

The V and J genes are TRBV7-3 and TRBJ2-2; no reliable D call. CDR1 is SGHTA, CDR2 FQGTGA, per germline. The CDR3 contains 16 residues. The V gene lost 1 base and the J gene lost 0 bases, with 9 bases spanning the gap. CDR3 coding DNA: TGTGCCAGCAGCTTAATCCGCAGCACGAACACCGGGGAGCTGTTTTTT. Translated: CASSLIRSTNTGELFF.

The V call is TRBV28, the J call TRBJ2-3, with D unresolved. V lost 5 bases and J 8 bases, leaving 17 bases between the germline ends. The germline gives CDR1 MDHEN, CDR2 SYDVKM. The CDR3 is 14 residues long. This CDR3 is CASSRGAQQRTQYF. DNA for the CDR3: TGTGCCAGCAGTCGAGGCGCGCAGCAGCGTACGCAGTATTTT.

V gene TRBV9 combines with J gene TRBJ1-1, with D perhaps matching TRBD1 (6 bases). The CDR3 has 13 amino acids. Trimming removed 5 bases from V and 1 base from J, with 9 bases in between. CDR1 is SGDLS, CDR2 YYNGEE, per germline. Here the CDR3 DNA reads TGTGCCAGCAGTGCCAGGGGGAACACTGAAGCTTTCTTT. This translates into CASSARGNTEAFF.

J is TRBJ1-2 and V is TRBV11-2; unclear D gene. Deletions cut 5 bases from V and 8 bases from J, with 15 bases between. This CDR3 has 13 residues. Looked up from germline, CDR1 is SGHAT and CDR2 is FQNNGV. Here the CDR3 reads CASSPVTPLGYTF. The CDR3 bases are TGTGCCAGCAGCCCTGTAACACCCCTGGGCTACACCTTC.

The J gene is TRBJ2-7, the V gene TRBV5-1; D may be TRBD1 (6 bases). The V gene lost 0 bases and the J gene lost 5 bases, with 9 bases spanning the gap. The germline V gene has CDR1 SGHRS and CDR2 YFSETQ. The CDR3 loop spans 13 amino acids. CDR3: CASSLDRVDEQYF. The CDR3 DNA follows: TGCGCCAGCAGCTTGGACAGGGTAGACGAGCAGTACTTC.

For the CDR3, the DNA is TGTGCCAGCAGTTCACCAGCCGGGGGTGCTTTCTTT. Its translation: CASSSPAGGAFF. The chain recombines TRBV6-5 with TRBJ1-1; possibly TRBD1 for D (5 bases). The CDR3 is 12 residues long. Germline loops: CDR1 MNHEY, CDR2 SVGAGI. V shed 4 bases and J shed 11 bases, with 14 bases lying between them.

V gene TRBV3-1 (or the pseudogene TRBV3-2) combines with J gene TRBJ2-6; D ambiguous. The V end lost 4 bases, the J end lost 2 bases, and 12 bases lay between the germline ends. There are 16 residues in the CDR3. From germline, CDR1 is LGHDT and CDR2 YNNKEL (reference sequence). This chain's CDR3 is CASSPPGFAGANVLTF. CDR3 coding DNA: TGTGCCAGCAGCCCCCCTGGTTTCGCTGGGGCCAACGTCCTGACTTTC.

The rearrangement joins TRBV7-2 to TRBJ2-1; TRBD2 matches at 9 bases. The V gene end was trimmed by 5 bases and the J gene end by 5 bases; junction bases not matched to a gene: 4. The CDR3 covers 14 residues. CDR1 is SGHTA, CDR2 FQGNSA, per germline. The CDR3 nucleotides are TGTGCCAGCAGCCAGAGGACTAGCGACAATGAGCAGTTCTTC. Translation gives CASSQRTSDNEQFF.

The chain is built from TRBV27 and TRBJ1-5; tentatively, D is TRBD1 (5 bases). Trimming pared 5 bases from V and 2 bases from J, leaving 13 bases between. This CDR3 contains 15 residues. In germline, CDR1 is MNHEY, CDR2 SMNVEV (reference sequence). The CDR3 nucleotides are TGTGCCAGCAGTCTCTGGGGGGACGGCAATCAGCCCCAGCATTTT. Translation gives CASSLWGDGNQPQHF.

The rearrangement links TRBV5-4 to TRBJ2-3; D call uncertain. V lost 2 bases and J 6 bases, leaving 4 bases between the germline ends. The CDR3 extends over 11 amino acids. Per germline, CDR1 SGHNT and CDR2 YYREEE (reference sequence). The CDR3 nucleotides read TGTGCCAGCAGCTTTTTGGATACGCAGTATTTT. Protein sequence: CASSFLDTQYF. Drawing the rest from reference TRBV5-4 and TRBJ2-3, the complete variable domain is ETGVTQSPTHLIKTRGQQVTLRCSSQSGHNTVSWYQQALGQGPQFIFQYYREEENGRGNFPPRFSGLQFPNYSSELNVNALELDDSALYLCASSFLDTQYFGPGTRLTVL.

CDR3 sequence (DNA): TGTGCCAGCAGTTACCCGGACAGAAATTCACCCCTCCACTTT. Amino acids: CASSYPDRNSPLHF. V is TRBV6-2 or TRBV6-3 and J is TRBJ1-6, with D maybe TRBD1 (6 bases). The CDR3 runs 14 residues. Germline V gives CDR1 MNHEY, CDR2 SVGEGT. V was pared by 2 bases and J by 7 bases, with 9 bases between.

The CDR3 DNA reads as TGCGCCAGCAGCATGGGACTAGCGGGAAGGGGTGAGCAGTTCTTC. Residues: CASSMGLAGRGEQFF. This chain connects TRBV4-1 to TRBJ2-1; TRBD2 aligns across 13 bases. Germline loops: CDR1 MGHRA, CDR2 YSYEKL. Germline trimming cut 5 bases from V and 9 bases from J; bases unmatched to any gene: 7. This CDR3 contains 15 residues.